This TCR beta chain appears in the sequencing data of a study of CD8 T cells in ankylosing spondylitis (TCRdb year 2017). Study-wide context: To find TCR variants linked to disease, the study profiled T cell receptor beta repertoires in ankylosing spondylitis patients and healthy donors. The full study cohort was made up of approximately 24 ankylosing spondylitis patients and 108 healthy donors. Peripheral blood samples were taken, and synovial fluid was additionally collected from ankylosing spondylitis patients.

The research as a whole found: Some motif variants had previously been reported in the synovial fluid and blood of reactive arthritis patients, which suggests shared mechanisms of disease initiation. A CD8+ phenotype was shown by the disease-linked clones, which were found at relatively low frequencies in peripheral blood. The disease-linked clones were reported as significantly enriched in matched synovial fluid samples from ankylosing spondylitis patients. A TCR beta motif of several highly homologous amino acid variants appeared characteristic of blood from ankylosing spondylitis patients.

Sequencing used an Illumina HiSeq 2500. TCR beta libraries were prepared by quantitative 5'-RACE with molecular barcodes. For the original study's pipeline: A new computational method based on a probabilistic model of VDJ rearrangement was used to identify disease-linked TCR variants. TCRdb reanalyzed the raw reads on its own, using fastp at Q25 for trimming and MiXCR for clone calling, and kept in-frame beta chains. Merged by CDR3 protein, the rows form single entries marked with the most common genes and DNA. The V and J calls here are based on TCRdb, not the publication. The sample includes 340,000 or so distinct CDR3 sequences, with roughly 14% observed a single time. The ten largest clones add up to 1.1% of the sample. At the junction V is shortened by 3 bases and J by 3 bases, with 9 bases in between. The CDR1 and CDR2 encoded by the germline V gene (reference sequence) are DFQATT and SNEGSKA. Inclusive of the bounding cysteine and phenylalanine, the CDR3 is 12 residues long. Of all the DNA, just the CDR3 is kept, 36 bases in frame from base 1.

Only a few counts were recorded for this clonotype. This receptor's antigen is unknown. No clone much larger than this one lies a single base away; base qualities are absent. This TCR was sampled from a male donor with ankylosing spondylitis or in good health (not recorded which). The sequence joins TRBV20-1 to TRBJ2-7, with no confidently assigned D gene. Input material: blood, either unsorted or a sorted T cell fraction (not recorded which). The sequenced DNA is TGCAGTGCTAGCAGAAGGGACTACGAGCAGTACTTC. Its protein is CSASRRDYEQYF.